The source of this TCR beta chain is a study of beta chain features in type 1 diabetes. Overall study findings and caveats: In the patient group, naive, central memory and Treg TCRB repertoires seemed more alike than in the healthy donor group. Significant though moderate, a shortening of TCRB CDR3s appeared in all four CD4+ subsets of Type 1 diabetes patients.

Remarks on this clone: What it recognizes is unknown.

Investigators reverse transcribed all isolated RNA, so they sequenced expressed TCRB transcripts. Data came from immunoSEQ multiplex PCR; TCRdb stores just in-frame clones and leaves some out. This sample carries 200,000 to 250,000 clones, roughly 13% of them seen once, and the ten largest clones take about 0.024%. The junction had 3 bases not matched to a gene; V was cut back by 7 bases and J by 1 base. The CDR3 runs 14 residues. The germline V gene encodes CDR1 SEHNR and CDR2 FQNEAQ (reference sequence). The material sequenced was naive CD4+ T cells from blood. The chain joins TRBV7-9 to TRBJ2-2; 7 nucleotides match TRBD2. This receptor was identified in a woman aged 35 to 49 in good health. The CDR3 reads CASKTGGNTGELFF. The CDR3 DNA is TGTGCCAGCAAAACGGGGGGGAACACCGGGGAGCTGTTTTTT.